The T cell receptor beta chain under discussion was sequenced for a study of T-cell memory formation after mild COVID-19. Employing constant-segment primers, 5'RACE generated TCR alpha and TCR beta cDNA libraries bearing sample barcodes and UMIs. TCRdb re-derived calls from the 5' RACE reads in MiXCR, one entry per CDR3 protein. The sample has roughly 310,000 distinct CDR3 sequences, more than 15% seen once. This clonotype was observed a few times. Between the trimmed V and J ends, which lost 1 base and 7 bases, there was a span of 3 bases. This CDR3 region has 11 residues. Germline V gene data show CDR1 as SNHLY and CDR2 as FYNNEI.

This chain joins TRBV2 and TRBJ2-3, with D unclear. The clonotype originates from a man aged 18 to 29 who had mild COVID-19 (a few samples of this study predate the infection). Cell type and time point are not known. Sequencing was done on a sample of PBMCs or a T cell subset sorted from them (not recorded which). The CDR3 spells CASSEVYTQYF. The CDR3 DNA reads TGTGCCAGCAGTGAAGTCTATACGCAGTATTTT. The entire variable domain, with the rest obtained from reference TRBV2 and TRBJ2-3, is as follows: EPEVTQTPSHQVTQMGQEVILRCVPISNHLYFYWYRQILGQKVEFLVSFYNNEISEKSEIFDDQFSVERPDGSNFTLKIRSTKLEDSAMYFCASSEVYTQYFGPGTRLTVL.